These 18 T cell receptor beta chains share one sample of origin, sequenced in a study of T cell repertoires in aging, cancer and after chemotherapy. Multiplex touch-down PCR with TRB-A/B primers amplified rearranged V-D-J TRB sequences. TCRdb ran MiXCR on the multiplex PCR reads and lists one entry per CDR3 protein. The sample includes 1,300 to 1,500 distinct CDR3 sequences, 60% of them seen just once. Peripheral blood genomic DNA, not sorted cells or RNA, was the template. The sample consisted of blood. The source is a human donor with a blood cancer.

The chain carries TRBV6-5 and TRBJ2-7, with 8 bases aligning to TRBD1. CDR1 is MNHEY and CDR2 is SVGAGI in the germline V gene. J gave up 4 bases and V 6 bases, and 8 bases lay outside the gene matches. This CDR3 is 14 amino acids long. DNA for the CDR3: TGTGCCAGCAGCATGGACAGGGCAATGTACGAGCAGTACTTC. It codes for CASSMDRAMYEQYF.

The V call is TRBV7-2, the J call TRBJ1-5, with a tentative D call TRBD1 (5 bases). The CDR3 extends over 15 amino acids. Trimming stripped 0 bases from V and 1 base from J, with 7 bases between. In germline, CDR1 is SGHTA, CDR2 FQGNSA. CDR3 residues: CASSLAGVSNQPQHF. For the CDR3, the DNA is TGTGCCAGCAGCTTAGCAGGGGTCAGCAATCAGCCCCAGCATTTT.

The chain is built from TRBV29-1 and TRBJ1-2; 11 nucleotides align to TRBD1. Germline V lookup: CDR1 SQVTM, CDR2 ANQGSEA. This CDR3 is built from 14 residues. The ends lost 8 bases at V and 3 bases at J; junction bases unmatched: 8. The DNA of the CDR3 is TGCAGCATTTCTCGGGACAGGGGGGACTATGGCTACACCTTC. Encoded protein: CSISRDRGDYGYTF.

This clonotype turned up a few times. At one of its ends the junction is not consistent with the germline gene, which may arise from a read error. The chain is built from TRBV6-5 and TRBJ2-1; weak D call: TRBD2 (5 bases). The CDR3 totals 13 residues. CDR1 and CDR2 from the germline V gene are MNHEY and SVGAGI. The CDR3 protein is CASSSTGYNEQFF. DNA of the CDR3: TGTGCCAGCAGTTCCACGGGGTACAATGAGCAGTTCTTT.

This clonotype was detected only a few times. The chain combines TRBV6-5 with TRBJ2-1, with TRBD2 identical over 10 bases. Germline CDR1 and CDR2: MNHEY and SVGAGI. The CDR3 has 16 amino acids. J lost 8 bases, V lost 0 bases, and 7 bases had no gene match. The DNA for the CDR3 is TGTGCCAGCAGTTACTCGGGACTAGCGTACAACGATGAGCAGTTCTTC. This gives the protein CASSYSGLAYNDEQFF.

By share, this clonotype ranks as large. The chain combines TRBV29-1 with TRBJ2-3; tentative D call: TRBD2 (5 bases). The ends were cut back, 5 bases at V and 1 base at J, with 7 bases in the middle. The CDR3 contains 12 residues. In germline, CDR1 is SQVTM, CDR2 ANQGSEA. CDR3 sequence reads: CSVKEGTDTQYF. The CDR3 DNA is TGCAGCGTTAAGGAGGGCACAGATACGCAGTATTTT.

The CDR3 DNA is TGTGCCAGCAGTGAAGGGAACGTACAAGAGACCCAGTACTTC. This sequence encodes CASSEGNVQETQYF. The chain couples TRBV6-5 to TRBJ2-5, with unresolved D. The germline CDR1 and CDR2 sequences are MNHEY and SVGAGI. The CDR3 totals 14 residues. V was shortened by 5 bases and J by 2 bases, with 12 bases between the two germline ends.

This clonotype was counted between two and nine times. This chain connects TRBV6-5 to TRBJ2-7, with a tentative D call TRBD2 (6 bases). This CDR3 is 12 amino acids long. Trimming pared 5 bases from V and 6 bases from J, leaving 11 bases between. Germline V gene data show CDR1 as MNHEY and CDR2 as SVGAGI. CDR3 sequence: CASSRRLGEQYF. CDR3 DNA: TGTGCCAGCAGTCGCCGACTAGGCGAGCAGTACTTC.

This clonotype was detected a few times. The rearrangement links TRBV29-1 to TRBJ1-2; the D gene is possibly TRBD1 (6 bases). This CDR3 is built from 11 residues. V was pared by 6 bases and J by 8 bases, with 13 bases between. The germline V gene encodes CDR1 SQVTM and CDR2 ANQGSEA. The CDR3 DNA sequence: TGCAGCGTCAACAGGGCGGGCGGCTACACCTTC. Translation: CSVNRAGGYTF.

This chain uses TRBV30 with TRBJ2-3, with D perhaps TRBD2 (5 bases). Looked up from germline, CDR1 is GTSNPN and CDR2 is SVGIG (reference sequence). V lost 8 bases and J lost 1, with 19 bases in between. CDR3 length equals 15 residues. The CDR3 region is CASSDLAVGTDTQYF. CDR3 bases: TGTGCCAGCTCTGACCTAGCAGTGGGCACAGATACGCAGTATTTT.

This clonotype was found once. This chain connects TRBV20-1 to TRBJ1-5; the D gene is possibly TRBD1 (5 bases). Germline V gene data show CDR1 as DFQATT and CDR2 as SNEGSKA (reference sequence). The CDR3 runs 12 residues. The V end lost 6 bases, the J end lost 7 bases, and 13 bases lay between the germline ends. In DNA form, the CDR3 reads TGCAGTGCGAGTCGTCGGGACCAGCCCCAGCATTTT. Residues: CSASRRDQPQHF.

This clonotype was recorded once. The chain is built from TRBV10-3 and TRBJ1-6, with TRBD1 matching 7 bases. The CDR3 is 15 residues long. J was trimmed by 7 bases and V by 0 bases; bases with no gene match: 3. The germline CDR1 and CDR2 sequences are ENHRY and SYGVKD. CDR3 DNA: TGTGCCATCAGTGAGTCCGGGACAGCAAATTCACCCCTCCACTTT. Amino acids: CAISESGTANSPLHF.

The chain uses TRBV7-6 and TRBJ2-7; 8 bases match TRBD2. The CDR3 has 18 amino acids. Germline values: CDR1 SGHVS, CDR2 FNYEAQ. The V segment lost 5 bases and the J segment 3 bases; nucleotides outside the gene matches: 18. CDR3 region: CASSPRGGLRGGLYEQYF. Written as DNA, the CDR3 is TGTGCCAGCAGCCCTCGTGGGGGGCTACGGGGGGGGCTCTACGAGCAGTACTTC.

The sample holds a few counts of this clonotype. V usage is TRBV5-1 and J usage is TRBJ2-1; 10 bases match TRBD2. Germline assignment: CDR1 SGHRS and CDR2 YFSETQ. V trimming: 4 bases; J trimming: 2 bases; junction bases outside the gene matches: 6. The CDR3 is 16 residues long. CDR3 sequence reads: CASSPALAGAYNEQFF. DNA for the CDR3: TGCGCCAGCAGCCCTGCCCTAGCGGGAGCCTACAATGAGCAGTTCTTC.

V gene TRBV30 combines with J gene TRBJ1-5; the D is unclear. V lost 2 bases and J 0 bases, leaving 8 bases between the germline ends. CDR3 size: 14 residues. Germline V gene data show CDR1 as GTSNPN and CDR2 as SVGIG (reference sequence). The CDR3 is CAWSPDNSNQPQHF. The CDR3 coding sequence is TGTGCCTGGAGTCCTGACAATAGCAATCAGCCCCAGCATTTT.

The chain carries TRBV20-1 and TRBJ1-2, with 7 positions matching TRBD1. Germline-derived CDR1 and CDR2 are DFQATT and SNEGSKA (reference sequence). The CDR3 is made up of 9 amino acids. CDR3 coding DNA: TGCAGAGGGGGCGGTGGCTACACCTTC. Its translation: CRGGGGYTF.

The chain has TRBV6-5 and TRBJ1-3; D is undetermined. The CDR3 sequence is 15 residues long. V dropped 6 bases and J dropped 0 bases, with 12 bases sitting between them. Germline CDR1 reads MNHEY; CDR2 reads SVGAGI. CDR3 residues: CASRDGGYSGNTIYF. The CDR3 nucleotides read TGTGCCAGCAGGGATGGTGGTTACTCTGGAAACACCATATATTTT.

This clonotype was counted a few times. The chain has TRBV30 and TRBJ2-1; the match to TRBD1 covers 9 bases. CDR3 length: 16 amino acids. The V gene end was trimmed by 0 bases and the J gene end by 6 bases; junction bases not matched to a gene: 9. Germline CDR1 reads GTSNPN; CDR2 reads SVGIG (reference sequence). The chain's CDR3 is CAWSVRGTGRSNEQFF. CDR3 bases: TGTGCCTGGAGTGTACGAGGGACAGGGCGAAGCAATGAGCAGTTCTTC. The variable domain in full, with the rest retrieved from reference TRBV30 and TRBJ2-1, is SQTIHQWPATLVQPVGSPLSLECTVEGTSNPNLYWYRQAAGRGLQLLFYSVGIGQISSEVPQNLSASRPQDRQFILSSKKLLLSDSGFYLCAWSVRGTGRSNEQFFGPGTRLTVL.